The clone carrying this T cell receptor beta chain has more than one count but fewer than ten. The antigen remains undetermined. This specimen comes from a study of regulatory T cells in long-lasting Graves disease. The V end lost 2 bases, the J end lost 2 bases, and 13 bases lay between the germline ends. This CDR3 comprises 16 residues. Germline V gene lookup returns CDR1 PRHDT and CDR2 FYEKMQ (reference sequence). Regarding time point: newly diagnosed GD, antithyroid drugs for less than 3 months. From PBMCs, RNA was extracted and then used to make the TCR library. Arm-PCR of CDR3 regions with iRepertoire HTBI primers generated TCR beta libraries. TCRdb fed the multiplex PCR reads into MiXCR, producing one record per CDR3 protein. The sample consists of about 530,000 distinct CDR3 sequences, around 15% of them appearing once. Whole-study findings and limits: Accuracy may have been reduced by the small sample size.

The same sample was also studied in work on T cells in Graves' hyperthyroidism and ophthalmopathy. Turning to that study: RT-PCR in the first round (using the HTBI primer set) targeted the TCR CDR3.

This rearrangement joins TRBV13 to TRBJ1-5, with D perhaps matching TRBD1 (5 bases). Sequences were derived from peripheral blood mononuclear cells (PBMCs), sampled at new diagnosis, from a patient treated with antithyroid drugs. This clonotype originated in a woman aged 35-60 years with Graves disease. CDR3 amino acids: CASSLRGDLGNQPQHF. DNA for the CDR3: TGTGCCAGCAGCTTACGGGGGGATCTGGGCAATCAGCCCCAGCATTTT.